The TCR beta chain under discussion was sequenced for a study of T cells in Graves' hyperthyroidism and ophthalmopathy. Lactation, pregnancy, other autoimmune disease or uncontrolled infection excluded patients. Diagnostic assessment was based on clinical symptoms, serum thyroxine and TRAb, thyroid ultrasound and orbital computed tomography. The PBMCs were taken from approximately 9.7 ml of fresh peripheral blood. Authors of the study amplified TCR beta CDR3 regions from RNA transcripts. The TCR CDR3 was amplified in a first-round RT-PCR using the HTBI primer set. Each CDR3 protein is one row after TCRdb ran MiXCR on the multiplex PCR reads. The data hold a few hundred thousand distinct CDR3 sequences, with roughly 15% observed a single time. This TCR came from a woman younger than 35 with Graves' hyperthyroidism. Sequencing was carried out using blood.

CDR3 bases: TGTGCCAGCAGCAGCACCCCGGGAGCAGGGGCGTTCCAAGAGACCCAGTACTTC. Its protein product is CASSSTPGAGAFQETQYF. The chain uses TRBV5-4 and TRBJ2-5; D is tentatively TRBD1 or TRBD2 (6 bases each). The germline V gene has CDR1 SGHNT and CDR2 YYREEE (reference sequence). The CDR3 spans 18 residues. V was clipped by 4 bases and J by 1 base, with 23 bases between them.